The entry that follows covers one TCR beta chain sequence. Its antigen is unidentified. The CDR3 end is not reached by the read, which stops 3 residues before it; the germline J gene fills it in. V lost 6 bases, J lost 5 bases, and 12 bases stayed unmatched. This CDR3 contains 15 residues. Germline-derived CDR1 and CDR2 are DFQATT and SNEGSKA (reference sequence). These data come from a study of T cells in women clearing cervical HPV infection. General observations from the study: TRBV6-7 relative abundance averaged 0.11% in cases and under 0.2% in controls.

Sequencing was performed with immunoSEQ multiplex PCR; in TCRdb, only in-frame clones are kept and a portion is missing. The listing records approximately 41,000 clones. This TCR came from a woman between 18 and 70 years old with a cervical HPV16 infection that either progressed to CIN3+ or cleared (not recorded which). Sequenced sample: blood buffy coat. The J gene is TRBJ2-7, the V gene TRBV20-1; 11 bases fit TRBD2. The covered CDR3 bases are TGCAGTGCCCACCGGCGGGTAGCGGGAGGGCACGAG. Translating it yields CSAHRRVAGGHE. The full CDR3 protein reads CSAHRRVAGGHEQYF.